This T cell receptor (beta chain) originates from a study of cytomegalovirus exposure and HLA in healthy donors. Germline CDR1 is SGHNT and CDR2 is YYREEE (reference sequence). V shed 2 bases and J shed 1 base, with 10 bases lying between them. CDR3 length: 16 residues. Measured with immunoSEQ multiplex PCR; TCRdb has only the in-frame clones, and not every one. The table shows about 100,000 clones, with around 85% occurring only once. This chain joins TRBV5-4 and TRBJ2-6; D unresolved. The sequence came from a young woman in good health and CMV-seronegative. The specimen was PBMCs. CDR3 nucleotides: TGTGCCAGCAGCTTCTTGTCGCTATCTGGGGCCAACGTCCTGACTTTC. Protein sequence: CASSFLSLSGANVLTF.